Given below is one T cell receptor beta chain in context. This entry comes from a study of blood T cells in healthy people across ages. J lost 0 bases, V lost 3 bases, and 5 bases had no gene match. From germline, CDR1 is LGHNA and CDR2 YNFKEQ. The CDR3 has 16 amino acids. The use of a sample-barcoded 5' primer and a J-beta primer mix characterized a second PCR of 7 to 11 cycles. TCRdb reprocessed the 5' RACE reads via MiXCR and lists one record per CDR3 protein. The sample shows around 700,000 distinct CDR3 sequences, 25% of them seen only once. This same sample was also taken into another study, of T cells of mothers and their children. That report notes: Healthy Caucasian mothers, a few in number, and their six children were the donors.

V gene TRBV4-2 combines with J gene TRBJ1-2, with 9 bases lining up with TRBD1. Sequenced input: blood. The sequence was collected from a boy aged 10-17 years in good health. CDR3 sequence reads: CASSQEQGASNYGYTF. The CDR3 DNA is TGTGCCAGCAGCCAGGAACAGGGGGCATCTAACTATGGCTACACCTTC.